The present T cell receptor beta chain was sequenced within a study of control samples from healthy donors and cancer patients (TCRdb year 2020). At the junction V is shortened by 4 bases and J by 7 bases; bases outside the gene matches: 6. From the germline V gene, CDR1 is SGHVS and CDR2 is FQNEAQ. Its CDR3 holds 13 amino acids, cysteine through phenylalanine. Solely the CDR3 DNA is kept, with 39 bases framed from the first base. Libraries were constructed by the immunoSEQ multiplex PCR assay. TCRdb limited this immuneACCESS table to in-frame rearrangements with V and J called. A share of clones is missing; checked studies link under half to unresolved V genes, and the rest is unexplained. The sample includes roughly 170,000 clones, with 75% to 95% observed a single time. The ten largest make up 2% to 2.5% of the sample. To note about this clone: Its specific antigen is unknown. Base quality data are lacking; no much larger clone is found one base away.

The clonotype was recovered from a woman in her thirties or forties in good health. Sequencing was carried out using blood. The chain employs TRBV7-8 and TRBJ1-1; TRBD1 fits 7 bases in the junction. The CDR3 loop reads CASSSGTDREAFF. The DNA sequence is given as TGTGCCAGCAGCTCGGGGACAGACCGTGAAGCTTTCTTT.